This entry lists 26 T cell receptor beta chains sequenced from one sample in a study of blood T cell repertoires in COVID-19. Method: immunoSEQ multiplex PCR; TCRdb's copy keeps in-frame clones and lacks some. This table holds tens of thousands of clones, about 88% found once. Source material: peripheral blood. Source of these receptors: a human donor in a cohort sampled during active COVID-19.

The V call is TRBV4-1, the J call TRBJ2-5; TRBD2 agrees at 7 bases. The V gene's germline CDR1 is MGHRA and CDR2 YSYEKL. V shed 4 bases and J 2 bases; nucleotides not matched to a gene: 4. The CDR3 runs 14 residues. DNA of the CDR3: TGCGCCAGCAGCCTCCAGGGACTACAAGAGACCCAGTACTTC. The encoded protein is CASSLQGLQETQYF.

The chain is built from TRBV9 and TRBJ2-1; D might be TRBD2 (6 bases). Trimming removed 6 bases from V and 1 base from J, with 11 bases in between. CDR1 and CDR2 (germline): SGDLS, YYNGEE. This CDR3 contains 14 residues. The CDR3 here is CASTGSASYNEQFF. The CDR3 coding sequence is TGTGCCAGCACCGGGAGTGCGTCCTACAATGAGCAGTTCTTC.

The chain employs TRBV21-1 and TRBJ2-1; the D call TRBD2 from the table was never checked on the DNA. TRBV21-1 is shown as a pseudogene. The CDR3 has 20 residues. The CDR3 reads CASSKQRGDSGRSPDNEQFF. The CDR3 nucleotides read TGTGCCAGCAGTAAGCAAAGGGGGGATAGCGGGAGGTCGCCGGACAATGAGCAGTTCTTC.

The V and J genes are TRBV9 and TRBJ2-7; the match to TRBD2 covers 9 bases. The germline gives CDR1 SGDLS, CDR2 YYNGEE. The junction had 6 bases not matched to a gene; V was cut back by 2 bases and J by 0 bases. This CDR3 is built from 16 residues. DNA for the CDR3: TGTGCCAGCAGCGTTCCGTCGCGGGAGGGCTCCTACGAGCAGTACTTC. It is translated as CASSVPSREGSYEQYF. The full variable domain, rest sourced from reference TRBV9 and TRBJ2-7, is DSGVTQTPKHLITATGQRVTLRCSPRSGDLSVYWYQQSLDQGLQFLIQYYNGEERAKGNILERFSAQQFPDLHSELNLSSLELGDSALYFCASSVPSREGSYEQYFGPGTRLTVT.

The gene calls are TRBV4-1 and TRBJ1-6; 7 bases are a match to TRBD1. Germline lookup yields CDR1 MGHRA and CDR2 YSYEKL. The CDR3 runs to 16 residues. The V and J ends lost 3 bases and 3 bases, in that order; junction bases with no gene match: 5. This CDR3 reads CASSQADRVYNSPLHF. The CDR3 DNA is TGCGCCAGCAGCCAGGCCGACAGGGTCTATAATTCACCCCTCCACTTT.

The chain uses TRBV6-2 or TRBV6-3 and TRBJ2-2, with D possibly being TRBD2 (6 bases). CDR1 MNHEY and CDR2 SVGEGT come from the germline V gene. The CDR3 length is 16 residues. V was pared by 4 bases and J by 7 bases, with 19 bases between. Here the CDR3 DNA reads TGTGCCAGCAGTTGGGCCGTACCGGGAGCGGGCGGGGAGCTGTTTTTT. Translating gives CASSWAVPGAGGELFF.

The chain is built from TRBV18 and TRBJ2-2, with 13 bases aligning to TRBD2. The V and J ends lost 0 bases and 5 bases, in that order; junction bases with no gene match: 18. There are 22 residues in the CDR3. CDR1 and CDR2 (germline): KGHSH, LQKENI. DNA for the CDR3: TGTGCCAGCTCACCACCGAGGGTTGGGACCGGACTAGCGGGAGATGGAACCGGGGAGCTGTTTTTT. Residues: CASSPPRVGTGLAGDGTGELFF.

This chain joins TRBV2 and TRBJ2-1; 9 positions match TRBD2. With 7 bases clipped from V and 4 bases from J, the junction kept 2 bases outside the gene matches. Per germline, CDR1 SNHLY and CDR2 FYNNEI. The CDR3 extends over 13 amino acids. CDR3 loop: CASNSGRYNEQFF. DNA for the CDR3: TGTGCCAGCAATAGCGGGAGATACAATGAGCAGTTCTTC. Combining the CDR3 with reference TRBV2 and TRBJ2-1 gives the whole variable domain EPEVTQTPSHQVTQMGQEVILRCVPISNHLYFYWYRQILGQKVEFLVSFYNNEISEKSEIFDDQFSVERPDGSNFTLKIRSTKLEDSAMYFCASNSGRYNEQFFGPGTRLTVL.

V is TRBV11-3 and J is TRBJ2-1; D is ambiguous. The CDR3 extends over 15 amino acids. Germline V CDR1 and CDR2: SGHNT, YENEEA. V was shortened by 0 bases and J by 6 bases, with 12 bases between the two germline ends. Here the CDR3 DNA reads TGTGCCAGCAGCTTAGATGGTAGACTGGGCAATGAGCAGTTCTTC. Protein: CASSLDGRLGNEQFF.

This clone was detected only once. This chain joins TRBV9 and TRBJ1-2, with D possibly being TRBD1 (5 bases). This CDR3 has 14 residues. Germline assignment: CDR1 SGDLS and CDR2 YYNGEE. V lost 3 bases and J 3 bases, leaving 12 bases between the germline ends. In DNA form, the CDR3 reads TGTGCCAGCAGCGAGTCAGGGCGCTACTATGGCTACACCTTC. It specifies CASSESGRYYGYTF.

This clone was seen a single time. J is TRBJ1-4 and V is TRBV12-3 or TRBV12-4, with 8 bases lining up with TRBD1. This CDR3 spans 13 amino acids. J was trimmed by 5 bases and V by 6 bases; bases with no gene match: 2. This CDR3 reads CASRWTGNEKLFF. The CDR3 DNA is TGTGCCAGCAGATGGACAGGGAATGAAAAACTGTTTTTT.

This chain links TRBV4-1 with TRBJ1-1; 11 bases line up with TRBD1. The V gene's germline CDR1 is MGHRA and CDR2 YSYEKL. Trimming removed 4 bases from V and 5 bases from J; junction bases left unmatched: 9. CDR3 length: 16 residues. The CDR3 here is CASSLAGQGVRTEAFF. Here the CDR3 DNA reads TGCGCCAGCAGCCTAGCGGGACAGGGGGTTCGAACTGAAGCTTTCTTT.

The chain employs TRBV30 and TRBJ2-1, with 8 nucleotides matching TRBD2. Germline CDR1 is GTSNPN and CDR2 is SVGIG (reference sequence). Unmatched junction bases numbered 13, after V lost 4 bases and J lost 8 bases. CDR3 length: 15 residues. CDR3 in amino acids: CAWTLSGSRSDEQFF. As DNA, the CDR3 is TGTGCCTGGACTCTAAGCGGGAGTAGATCCGATGAGCAGTTCTTC.

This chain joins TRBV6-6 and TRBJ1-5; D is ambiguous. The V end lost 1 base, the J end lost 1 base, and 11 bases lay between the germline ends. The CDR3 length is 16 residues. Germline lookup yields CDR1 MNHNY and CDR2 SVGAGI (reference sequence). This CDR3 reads CASSYLGGQSNQPQHF. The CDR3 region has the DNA TGTGCCAGCAGTTACTTAGGCGGCCAAAGCAATCAGCCCCAGCATTTT.

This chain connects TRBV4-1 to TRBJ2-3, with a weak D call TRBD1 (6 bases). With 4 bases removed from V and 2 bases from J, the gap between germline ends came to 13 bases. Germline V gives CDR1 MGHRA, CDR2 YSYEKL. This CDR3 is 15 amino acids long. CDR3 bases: TGCGCCAGCAGCCTTGGACAGATACCCACAGATACGCAGTATTTT. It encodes CASSLGQIPTDTQYF.

CDR3 DNA: TGTGCCATCAGTGACCCCCAGGCAGGGAACACTGAAGCTTTCTTT. As protein: CAISDPQAGNTEAFF. The chain is built from TRBV10-3 and TRBJ1-1; no firm D call. This CDR3 comprises 15 residues. Germline V gives CDR1 ENHRY, CDR2 SYGVKD. Trimming removed 3 bases from V and 1 base from J, with 12 bases in between.

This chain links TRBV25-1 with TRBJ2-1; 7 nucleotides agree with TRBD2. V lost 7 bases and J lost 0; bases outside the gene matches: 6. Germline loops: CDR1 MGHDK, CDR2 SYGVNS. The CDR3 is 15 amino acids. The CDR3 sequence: CASTVAGSSYNEQFF. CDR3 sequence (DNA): TGTGCCAGCACCGTAGCGGGTAGCTCCTACAATGAGCAGTTCTTC.

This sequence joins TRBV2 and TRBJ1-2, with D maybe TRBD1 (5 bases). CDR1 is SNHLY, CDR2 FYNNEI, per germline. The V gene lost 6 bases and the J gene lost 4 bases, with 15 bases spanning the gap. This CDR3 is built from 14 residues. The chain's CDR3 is CASSGRVGAYGYTF. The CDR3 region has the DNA TGTGCCAGCAGCGGCCGTGTAGGGGCCTATGGCTACACCTTC.

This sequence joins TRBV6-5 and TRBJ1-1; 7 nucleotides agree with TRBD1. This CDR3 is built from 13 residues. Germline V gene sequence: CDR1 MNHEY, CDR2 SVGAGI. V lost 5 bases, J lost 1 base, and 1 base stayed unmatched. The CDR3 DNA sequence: TGTGCCAGCAGTAGGACAGGGAACACTGAAGCTTTCTTT. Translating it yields CASSRTGNTEAFF.

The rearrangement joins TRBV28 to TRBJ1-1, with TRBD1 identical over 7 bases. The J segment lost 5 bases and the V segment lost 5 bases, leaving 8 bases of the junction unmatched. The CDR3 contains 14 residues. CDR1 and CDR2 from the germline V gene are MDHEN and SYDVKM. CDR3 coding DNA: TGTGCCAGCAGTCTAGGGGGCCTGGGTACTGAAGCTTTCTTT. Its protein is CASSLGGLGTEAFF.

The CDR3 nucleotides read TGTGCCAGCAGTACTTCCGGGACTAGCGGGAGTGGAGAGCAGTACTTC. Encoded protein: CASSTSGTSGSGEQYF. The rearrangement joins TRBV28 to TRBJ2-7; 14 positions match TRBD2. V shed 5 bases, J shed 7 bases, and the junction held 10 bases outside the gene matches. In germline, CDR1 is MDHEN, CDR2 SYDVKM. The length of the CDR3 is 16 residues.

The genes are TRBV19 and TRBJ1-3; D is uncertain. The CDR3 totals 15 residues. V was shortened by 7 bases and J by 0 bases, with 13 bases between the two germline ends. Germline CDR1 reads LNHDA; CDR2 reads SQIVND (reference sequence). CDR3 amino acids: CASKQKHISGNTIYF. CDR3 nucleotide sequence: TGTGCCAGTAAACAAAAACACATCTCTGGAAACACCATATATTTT.

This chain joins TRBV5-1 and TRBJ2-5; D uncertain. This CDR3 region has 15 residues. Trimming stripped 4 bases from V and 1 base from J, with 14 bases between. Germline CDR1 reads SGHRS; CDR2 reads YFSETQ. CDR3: CASSLSLPGQETQYF. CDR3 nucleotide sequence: TGCGCCAGCAGCCTCTCCCTGCCAGGCCAAGAGACCCAGTACTTC.

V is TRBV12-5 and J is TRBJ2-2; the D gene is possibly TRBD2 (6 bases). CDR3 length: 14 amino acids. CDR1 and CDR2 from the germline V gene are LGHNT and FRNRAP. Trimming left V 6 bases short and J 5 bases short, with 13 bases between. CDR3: CASGDYRGTGELFF. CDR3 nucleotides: TGTGCTAGTGGGGACTATAGGGGAACCGGGGAGCTGTTTTTT. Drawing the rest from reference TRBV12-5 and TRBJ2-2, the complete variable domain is DARVTQTPRHKVTEMGQEVTMRCQPILGHNTVFWYRQTMMQGLELLAYFRNRAPLDDSGMPKDRFSAEMPDATLATLKIQPSEPRDSAVYFCASGDYRGTGELFFGEGSRLTVL.

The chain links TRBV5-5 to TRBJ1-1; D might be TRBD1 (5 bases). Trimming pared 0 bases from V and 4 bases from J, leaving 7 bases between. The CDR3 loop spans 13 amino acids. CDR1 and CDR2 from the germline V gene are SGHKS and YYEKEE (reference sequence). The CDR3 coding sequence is TGTGCCAGCAGCTTGGCCCAGGGCACTGAAGCTTTCTTT. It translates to CASSLAQGTEAFF.

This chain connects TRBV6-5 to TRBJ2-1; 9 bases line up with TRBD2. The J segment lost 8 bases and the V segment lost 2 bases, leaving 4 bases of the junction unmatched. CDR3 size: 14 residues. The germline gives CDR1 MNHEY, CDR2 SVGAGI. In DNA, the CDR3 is TGTGCCAGCAGTTACCTGGGACTAGCAGATGAGCAGTTCTTC. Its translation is CASSYLGLADEQFF.